This is a list of T cell receptor beta chains from one sample in a study of cytomegalovirus exposure and HLA in healthy donors. Only in-frame clones appear in the TCRdb table, and some are missing; sequencing was by immunoSEQ multiplex PCR. Of 73,000 or so clones in the sample, roughly four fifths were seen once. The specimen sequenced was PBMCs. The receptors shown here come from a human donor in good health. Each CDR3 is given with its conserved first and last residue. D genes are given only for firm matches. Expanded clones get a size class; other rows say once, few or many, or leave the size out.

TRBV5-1,-,-,TRBJ1-4,CASSQTAPNEKLFF,TGCGCCAGCAGTCAGACAGCCCCTAATGAAAAACTGTTTTTT
TRBV5-6,TRBD2,-,TRBJ2-5,CASSTRLAGGVETQYF,TGTGCCAGCAGCACCAGACTAGCGGGGGGCGTGGAGACCCAGTACTTC
TRBV5-1,TRBD1,-,TRBJ2-7,CASSLEGQGLREQYF,TGCGCCAGCAGCTTAGAGGGACAGGGTCTCCGCGAGCAGTACTTC
TRBV19,-,-,TRBJ1-4,CASSISVNEKLFF,TGTGCCAGTAGTATCAGTGTTAATGAAAAACTGTTTTTT
TRBV9,TRBD1,-,TRBJ1-2,CASSVDRVRGYPF,TGTGCCAGCAGCGTCGACAGGGTACGAGGCTACCCCTTC
TRBV28,TRBD2,-,TRBJ2-5,CASRRLAGGPLQETQYF,TGTGCCAGCAGACGACTAGCGGGGGGACCGCTCCAAGAGACCCAGTACTTC
TRBV5-1,-,-,TRBJ1-1,CASRPPGTMNTEAFF,TGCGCCAGCAGGCCTCCCGGGACTATGAACACTGAAGCTTTCTTT
TRBV5-1,-,-,TRBJ2-7,CASSLEPYEQYF,TGCGCCAGCAGCTTGGAGCCCTACGAGCAGTACTTC
TRBV5-1,TRBD2,-,TRBJ2-3,CASSSGLAIADTQYF,TGCGCCAGCAGTTCGGGACTAGCTATAGCGGATACGCAGTATTTT
TRBV6-5,TRBD1,-,TRBJ2-7,CASSYRDRGSYEQYF,TGTGCCAGCAGTTACCGGGACAGGGGTTCCTACGAGCAGTACTTC
TRBV6-1,TRBD1,medium-sized,TRBJ1-4,CASSELGQLNEKLFF,TGTGCCAGCAGTGAACTGGGACAGTTGAATGAAAAACTGTTTTTT
TRBV5-6,TRBD2,-,TRBJ2-7,CASSLSVAGVDGQYF,TGTGCCAGCAGCTTGAGCGTAGCGGGGGTTGACGGGCAGTACTTC